The subject of this entry is one TCR beta chain. Its antigen remains unknown. The sample is drawn from a study of OX40 agonist ivuxolimab in advanced cancers. Regarding the study as a whole: The study did not work out the antigen specificity of the expanded peripheral T cells.

TCRdb keeps only in-frame clones here, not all; method: immunoSEQ multiplex PCR. The sample includes roughly 70,000 clones, roughly 90% of them seen just once. Germline V gives CDR1 SGHVS, CDR2 FNYEAQ. The length of the CDR3 is 14 residues. Trimming took off 7 bases at V and 4 bases at J, with 16 bases between the two ends. The chain has TRBV7-6 and TRBJ1-1; D perhaps matches TRBD1 (6 bases). The sample was CD4+ or CD8+ T cells sorted from blood, taken in a trial of the OX40 agonist ivuxolimab. The TCR originated in an adult with an advanced solid tumor such as melanoma, head and neck, liver or kidney cancer. CDR3 nucleotides: TGTGCCAGCACTGGAAATACAGGGACCACTGAAGCTTTCTTT. Translating gives CASTGNTGTTEAFF.